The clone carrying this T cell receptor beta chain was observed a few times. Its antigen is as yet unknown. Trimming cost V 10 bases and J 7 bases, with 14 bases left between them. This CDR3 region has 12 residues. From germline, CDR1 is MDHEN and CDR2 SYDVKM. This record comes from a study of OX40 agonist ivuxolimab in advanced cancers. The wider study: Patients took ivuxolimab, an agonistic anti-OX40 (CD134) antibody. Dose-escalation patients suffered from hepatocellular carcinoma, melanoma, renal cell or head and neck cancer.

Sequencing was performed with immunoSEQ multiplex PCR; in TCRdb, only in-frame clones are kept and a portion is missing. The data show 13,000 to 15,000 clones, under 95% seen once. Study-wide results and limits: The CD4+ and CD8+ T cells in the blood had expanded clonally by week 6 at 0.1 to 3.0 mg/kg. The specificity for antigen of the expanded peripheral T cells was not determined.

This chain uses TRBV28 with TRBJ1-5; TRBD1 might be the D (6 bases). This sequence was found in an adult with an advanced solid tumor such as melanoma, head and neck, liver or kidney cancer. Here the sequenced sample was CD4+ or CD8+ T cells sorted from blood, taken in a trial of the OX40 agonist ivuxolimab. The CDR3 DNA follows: TGTGCCACCGCAGGGGAGTACCAGCCCCAGCATTTT. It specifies CATAGEYQPQHF.